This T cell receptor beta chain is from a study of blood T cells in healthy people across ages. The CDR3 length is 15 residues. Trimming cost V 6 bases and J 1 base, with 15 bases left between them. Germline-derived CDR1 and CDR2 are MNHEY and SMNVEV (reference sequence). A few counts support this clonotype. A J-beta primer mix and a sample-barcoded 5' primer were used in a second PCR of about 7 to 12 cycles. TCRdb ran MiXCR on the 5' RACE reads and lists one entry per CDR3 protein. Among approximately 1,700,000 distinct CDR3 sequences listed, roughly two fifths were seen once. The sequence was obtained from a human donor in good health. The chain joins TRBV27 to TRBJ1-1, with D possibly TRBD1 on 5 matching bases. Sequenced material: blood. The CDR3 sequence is CASRSAGRGNTEAFF. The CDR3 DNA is TGTGCCAGCAGGTCGGCGGGGCGAGGGAACACTGAAGCTTTCTTT.